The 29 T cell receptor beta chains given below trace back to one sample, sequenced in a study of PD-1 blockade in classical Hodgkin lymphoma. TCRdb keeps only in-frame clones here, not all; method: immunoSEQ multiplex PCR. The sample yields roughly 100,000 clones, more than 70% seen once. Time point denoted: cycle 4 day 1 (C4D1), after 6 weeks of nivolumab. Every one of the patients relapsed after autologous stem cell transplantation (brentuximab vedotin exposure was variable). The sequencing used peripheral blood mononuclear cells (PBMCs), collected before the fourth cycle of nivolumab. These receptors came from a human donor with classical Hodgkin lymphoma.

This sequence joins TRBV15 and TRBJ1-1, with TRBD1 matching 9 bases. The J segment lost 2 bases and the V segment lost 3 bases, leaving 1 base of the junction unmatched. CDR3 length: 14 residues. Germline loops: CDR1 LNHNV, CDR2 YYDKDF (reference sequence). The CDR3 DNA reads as TGTGCCACCAGCAGGGGACAGGGAAACACTGAAGCTTTCTTT. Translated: CATSRGQGNTEAFF.

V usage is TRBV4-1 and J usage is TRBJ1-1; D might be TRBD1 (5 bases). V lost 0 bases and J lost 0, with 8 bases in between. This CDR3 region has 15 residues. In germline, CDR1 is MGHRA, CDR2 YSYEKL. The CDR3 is CASSQEPGLNTEAFF. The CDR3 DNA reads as TGCGCCAGCAGCCAAGAACCAGGGCTGAACACTGAAGCTTTCTTT.

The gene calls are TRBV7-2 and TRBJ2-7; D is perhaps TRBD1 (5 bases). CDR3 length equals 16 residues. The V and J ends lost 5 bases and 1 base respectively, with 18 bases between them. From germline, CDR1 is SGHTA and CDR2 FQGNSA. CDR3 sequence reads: CASSPDTAFRSYEQYF. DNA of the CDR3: TGTGCCAGCAGCCCGGACACCGCTTTTAGGTCCTACGAGCAGTACTTC.

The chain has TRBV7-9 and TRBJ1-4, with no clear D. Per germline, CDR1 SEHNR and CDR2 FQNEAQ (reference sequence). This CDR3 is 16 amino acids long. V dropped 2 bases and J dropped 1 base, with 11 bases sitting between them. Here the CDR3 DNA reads TGTGCCAGCAGCTTAAGAATAAGGGAAACTAATGAAAAACTGTTTTTT. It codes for CASSLRIRETNEKLFF. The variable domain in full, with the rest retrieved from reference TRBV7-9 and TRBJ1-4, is DTGVSQNPRHKITKRGQNVTFRCDPISEHNRLYWYRQTLGQGPEFLTYFQNEAQLEKSRLLSDRFSAERPKGSFSTLEIQRTEQGDSAMYLCASSLRIRETNEKLFFGSGTQLSVL.

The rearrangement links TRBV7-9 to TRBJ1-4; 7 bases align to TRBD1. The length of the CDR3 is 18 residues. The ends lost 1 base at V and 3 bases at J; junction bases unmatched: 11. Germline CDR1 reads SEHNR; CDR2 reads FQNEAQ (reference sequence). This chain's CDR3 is CASSLVRAGGEPNEKLFF. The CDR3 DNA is TGTGCCAGCAGCTTAGTTAGGGCAGGGGGGGAACCTAATGAAAAACTGTTTTTT.

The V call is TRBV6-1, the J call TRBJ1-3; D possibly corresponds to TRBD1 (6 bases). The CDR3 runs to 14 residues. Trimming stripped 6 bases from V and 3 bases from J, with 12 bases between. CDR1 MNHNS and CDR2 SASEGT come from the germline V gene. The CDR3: CASRAGVVGNTIYF. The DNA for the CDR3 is TGTGCCAGCAGAGCAGGGGTAGTTGGAAACACCATATATTTT.

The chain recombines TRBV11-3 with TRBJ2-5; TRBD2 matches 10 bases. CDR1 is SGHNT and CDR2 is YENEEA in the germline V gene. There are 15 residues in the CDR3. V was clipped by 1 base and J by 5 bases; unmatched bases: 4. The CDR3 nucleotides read TGTGCCAGCAGCTTAGGGACTAGCGGAACGGAGACCCAGTACTTC. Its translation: CASSLGTSGTETQYF.

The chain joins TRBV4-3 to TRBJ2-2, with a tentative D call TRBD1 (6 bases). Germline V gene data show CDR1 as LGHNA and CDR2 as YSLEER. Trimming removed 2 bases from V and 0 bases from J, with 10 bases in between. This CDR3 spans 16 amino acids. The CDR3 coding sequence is TGCGCCAGCAGCCAATTTGACAGGTCGAACACCGGGGAGCTGTTTTTT. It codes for CASSQFDRSNTGELFF.

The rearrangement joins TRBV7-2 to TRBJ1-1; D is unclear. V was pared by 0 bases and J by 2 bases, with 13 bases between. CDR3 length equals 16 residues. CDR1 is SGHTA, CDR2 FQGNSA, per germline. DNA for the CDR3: TGTGCCAGCAGCTTAGCAGTTCCGGTAGTCAACACTGAAGCTTTCTTT. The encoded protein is CASSLAVPVVNTEAFF.

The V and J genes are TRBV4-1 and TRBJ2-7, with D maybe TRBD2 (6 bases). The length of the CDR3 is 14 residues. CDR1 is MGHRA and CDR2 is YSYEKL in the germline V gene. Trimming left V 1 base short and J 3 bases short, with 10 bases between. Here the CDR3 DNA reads TGCGCCAGCAGCCAAGGGGGAGGCGGCTACGAGCAGTACTTC. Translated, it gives CASSQGGGGYEQYF.

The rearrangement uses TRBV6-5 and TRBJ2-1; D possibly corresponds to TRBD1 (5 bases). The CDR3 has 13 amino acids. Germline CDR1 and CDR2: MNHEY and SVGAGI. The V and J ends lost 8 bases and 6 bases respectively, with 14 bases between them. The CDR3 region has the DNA TGTGCCAGCTCTAAAACCCAGGGCAATGAGCAGTTCTTC. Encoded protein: CASSKTQGNEQFF.

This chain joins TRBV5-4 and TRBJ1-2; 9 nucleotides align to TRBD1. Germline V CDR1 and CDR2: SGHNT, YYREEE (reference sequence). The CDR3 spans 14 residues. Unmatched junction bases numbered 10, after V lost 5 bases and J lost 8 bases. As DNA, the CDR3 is TGTGCCAGCAGATCACTGGGACAGGGTGGAGGCTACACCTTC. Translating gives CASRSLGQGGGYTF.

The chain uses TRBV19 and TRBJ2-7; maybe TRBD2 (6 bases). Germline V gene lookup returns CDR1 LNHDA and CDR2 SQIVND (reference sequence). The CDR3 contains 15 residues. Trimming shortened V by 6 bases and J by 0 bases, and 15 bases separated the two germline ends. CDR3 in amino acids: CASSRTNLNSYEQYF. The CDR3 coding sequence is TGTGCCAGTAGCCGGACTAACCTCAACTCCTACGAGCAGTACTTC.

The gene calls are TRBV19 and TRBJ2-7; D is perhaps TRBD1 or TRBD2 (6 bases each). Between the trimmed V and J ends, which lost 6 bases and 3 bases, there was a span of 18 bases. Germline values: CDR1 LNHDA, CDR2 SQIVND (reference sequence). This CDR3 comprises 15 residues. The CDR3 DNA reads TGTGCCAGTAGCTGGGGAGACGGGGGCTTCTACGAGCAGTACTTC. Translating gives CASSWGDGGFYEQYF.

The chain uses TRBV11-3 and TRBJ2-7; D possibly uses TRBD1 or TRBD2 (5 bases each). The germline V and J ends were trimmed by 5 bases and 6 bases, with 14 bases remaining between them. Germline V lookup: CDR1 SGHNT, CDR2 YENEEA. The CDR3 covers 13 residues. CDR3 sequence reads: CASSRFDSGEQYF. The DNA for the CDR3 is TGTGCCAGCAGCCGATTCGACAGCGGCGAGCAGTACTTC. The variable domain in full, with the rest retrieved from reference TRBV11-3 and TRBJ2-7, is EAGVVQSPRYKIIEKKQPVAFWCNPISGHNTLYWYLQNLGQGPELLIRYENEEAVDDSQLPKDRFSAERLKGVDSTLKIQPAELGDSAVYLCASSRFDSGEQYFGPGTRLTVT.

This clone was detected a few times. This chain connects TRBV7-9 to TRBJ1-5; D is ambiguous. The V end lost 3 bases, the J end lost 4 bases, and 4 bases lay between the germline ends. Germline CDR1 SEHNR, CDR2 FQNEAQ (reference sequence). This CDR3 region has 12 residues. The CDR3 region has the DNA TGTGCCAGCAGCTTTTCGAATCAGCCCCAGCATTTT. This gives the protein CASSFSNQPQHF.

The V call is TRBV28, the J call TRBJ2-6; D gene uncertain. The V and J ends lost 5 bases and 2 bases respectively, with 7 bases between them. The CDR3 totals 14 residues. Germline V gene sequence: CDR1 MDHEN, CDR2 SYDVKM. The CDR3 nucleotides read TGTGCCAGCAGTATGACGGCTGGGGCCAACGTCCTGACTTTC. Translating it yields CASSMTAGANVLTF.

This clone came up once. The CDR3 sequence: CASSYVDGYGYTF. In nucleotides, the CDR3 is TGTGCCAGCAGTTATGTGGACGGATATGGCTACACCTTC. The chain carries TRBV6-6 and TRBJ1-2; D not resolved. CDR3 length: 13 residues. V was shortened by 3 bases and J by 5 bases, with 10 bases between the two germline ends. Germline lookup yields CDR1 MNHNY and CDR2 SVGAGI (reference sequence).

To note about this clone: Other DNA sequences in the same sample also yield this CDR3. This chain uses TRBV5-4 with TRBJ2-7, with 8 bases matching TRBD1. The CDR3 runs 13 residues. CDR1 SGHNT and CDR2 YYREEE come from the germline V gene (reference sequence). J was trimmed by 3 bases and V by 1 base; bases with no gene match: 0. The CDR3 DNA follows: TGTGCCAGCAGCTTGACAGGGGGCTACGAGCAGTACTTC. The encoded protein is CASSLTGGYEQYF.

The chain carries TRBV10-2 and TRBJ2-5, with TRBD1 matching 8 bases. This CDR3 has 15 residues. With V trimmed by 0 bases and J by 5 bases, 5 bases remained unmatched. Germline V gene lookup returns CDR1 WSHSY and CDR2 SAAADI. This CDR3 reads CASSESLTGAETQYF. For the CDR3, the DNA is TGCGCCAGCAGTGAGTCCTTGACAGGGGCCGAGACCCAGTACTTC.

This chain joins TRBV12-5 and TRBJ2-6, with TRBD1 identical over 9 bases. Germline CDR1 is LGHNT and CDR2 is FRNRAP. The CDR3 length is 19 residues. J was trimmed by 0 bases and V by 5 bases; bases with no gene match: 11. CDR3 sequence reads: CASGGGLGQGFSGANVLTF. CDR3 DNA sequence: TGTGCTAGTGGTGGGGGGTTGGGACAGGGATTCTCTGGGGCCAACGTCCTGACTTTC.

The CDR3 is CASSSSPGAMNEKLFF. Here the CDR3 DNA reads TGTGCCAGCAGTTCGTCTCCAGGGGCGATGAATGAAAAACTGTTTTTT. The chain is built from TRBV6-5 and TRBJ1-4; a possible D gene is TRBD1 (6 bases). The V gene lost 4 bases and the J gene lost 5 bases, with 17 bases spanning the gap. Germline CDR1 is MNHEY and CDR2 is SVGAGI. The CDR3 is made up of 16 amino acids.

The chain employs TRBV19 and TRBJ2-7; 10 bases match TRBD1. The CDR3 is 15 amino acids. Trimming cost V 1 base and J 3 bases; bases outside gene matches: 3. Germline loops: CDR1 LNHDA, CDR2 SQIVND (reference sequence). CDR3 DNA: TGTGCCAGTAGTATAGGACAGGGGGCCTACTACGAGCAGTACTTC. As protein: CASSIGQGAYYEQYF.

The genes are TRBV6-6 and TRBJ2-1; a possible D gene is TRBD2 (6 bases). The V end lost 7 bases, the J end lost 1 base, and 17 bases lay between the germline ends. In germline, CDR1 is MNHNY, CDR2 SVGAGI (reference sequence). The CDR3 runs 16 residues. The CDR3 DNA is TGTGCCAGCAAACCGGGACTTCTTCCTTCCTACAATGAGCAGTTCTTC. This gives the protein CASKPGLLPSYNEQFF.

The DNA for the CDR3 is TGTGCCAGCAGTTCCCAGGGGGGAGCGAACTATGGCTACACCTTC. This codes for CASSSQGGANYGYTF. The chain has TRBV6-5 and TRBJ1-2; TRBD1 matches 7 bases. With V trimmed by 4 bases and J by 2 bases, 7 bases remained unmatched. Germline V gene data show CDR1 as MNHEY and CDR2 as SVGAGI. The CDR3 runs 15 residues.

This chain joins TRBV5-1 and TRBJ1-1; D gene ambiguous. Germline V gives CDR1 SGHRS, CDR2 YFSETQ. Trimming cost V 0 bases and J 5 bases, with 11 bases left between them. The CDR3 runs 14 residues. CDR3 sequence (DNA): TGCGCCAGCAGCTTGGCTCAGGTCGGGACTGAAGCTTTCTTT. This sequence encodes CASSLAQVGTEAFF.

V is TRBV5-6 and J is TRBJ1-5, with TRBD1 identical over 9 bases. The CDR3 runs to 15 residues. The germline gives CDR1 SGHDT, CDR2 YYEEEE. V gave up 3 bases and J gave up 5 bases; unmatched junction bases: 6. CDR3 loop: CASSSGDRDYQPQHF. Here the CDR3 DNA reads TGTGCCAGCAGCTCGGGGGACAGGGACTATCAGCCCCAGCATTTT.

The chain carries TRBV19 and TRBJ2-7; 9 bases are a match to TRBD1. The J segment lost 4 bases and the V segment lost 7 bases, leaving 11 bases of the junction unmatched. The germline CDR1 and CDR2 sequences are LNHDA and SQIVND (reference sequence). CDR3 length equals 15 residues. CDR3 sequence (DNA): TGTGCCAGTACCTCTACCGGGACAGGGCCTTACGAGCAGTACTTC. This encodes CASTSTGTGPYEQYF.

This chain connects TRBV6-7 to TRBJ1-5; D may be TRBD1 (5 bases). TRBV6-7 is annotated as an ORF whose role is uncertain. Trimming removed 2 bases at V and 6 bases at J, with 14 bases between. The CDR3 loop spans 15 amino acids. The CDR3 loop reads CASSYVSTEVQPQHF. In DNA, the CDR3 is TGTGCCAGCAGTTACGTCTCGACAGAAGTTCAGCCCCAGCATTTT.